The T cell receptor (beta chain) described here comes from a study of T cell changes during pregnancy in multiple sclerosis. The protocol was immunoSEQ multiplex PCR, while the TCRdb copy is restricted to in-frame clones and leaves out a portion. The sample carries tens of thousands of clones, over 75% recorded once. The CDR3 spans 11 residues. Per the germline V gene, CDR1 is DFQATT and CDR2 is SNEGSKA (reference sequence). The sequencing used peripheral blood, collected after pregnancy. This TCR came from a female donor with multiple sclerosis, enrolled in a pregnancy study. The chain employs TRBV20-1 and TRBJ1-2; TRBD1 matches 10 bases. The CDR3 loop is CKPGQGRGYTF. The CDR3, as DNA: TGCAAACCGGGACAGGGGCGGGGCTACACCTTC.